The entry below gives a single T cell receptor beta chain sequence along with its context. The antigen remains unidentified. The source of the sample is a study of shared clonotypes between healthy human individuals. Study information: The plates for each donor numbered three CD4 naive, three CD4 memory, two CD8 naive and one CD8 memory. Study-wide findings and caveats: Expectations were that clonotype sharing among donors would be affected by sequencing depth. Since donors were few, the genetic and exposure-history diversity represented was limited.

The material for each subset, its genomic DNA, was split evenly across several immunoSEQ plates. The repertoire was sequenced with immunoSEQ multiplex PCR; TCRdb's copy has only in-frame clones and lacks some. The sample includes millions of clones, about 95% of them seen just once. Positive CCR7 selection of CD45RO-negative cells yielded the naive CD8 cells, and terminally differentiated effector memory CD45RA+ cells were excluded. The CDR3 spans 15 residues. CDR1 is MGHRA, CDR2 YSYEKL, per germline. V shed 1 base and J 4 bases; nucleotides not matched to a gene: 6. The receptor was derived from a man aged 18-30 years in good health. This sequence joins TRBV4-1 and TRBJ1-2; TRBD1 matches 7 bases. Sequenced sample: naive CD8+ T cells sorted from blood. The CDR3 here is CASSQGGQAAYGYTF. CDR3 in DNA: TGCGCCAGCAGCCAAGGAGGACAGGCTGCCTATGGCTACACCTTC.